Below are 28 T cell receptor beta chains sequenced from a single sample in a study of blood T cell repertoires in COVID-19. Profiled with immunoSEQ multiplex PCR; TCRdb holds only in-frame clones, not every one. Of approximately 300,000 clones in the sample, 75% to 90% are singletons; the top ten hold approximately 2%. The specimen was peripheral blood. These receptors were taken from a man aged 18 to 30 with active or convalescent COVID-19.

The chain carries TRBV11-3 and TRBJ2-1; TRBD2 matches at 7 bases. Unmatched junction bases numbered 10, after V lost 5 bases and J lost 12 bases. The CDR3 has 13 residues. CDR1 SGHNT and CDR2 YENEEA come from the germline V gene. The CDR3 spells CASSQSPSGTQFF. CDR3 DNA sequence: TGTGCCAGCAGCCAGAGCCCCAGCGGGACGCAGTTCTTC.

The gene calls are TRBV7-9 and TRBJ2-1, with D possibly TRBD1 on 5 matching bases. Germline CDR1 is SEHNR and CDR2 is FQNEAQ (reference sequence). V shed 5 bases and J shed 2 bases, with 19 bases lying between them. The CDR3 extends over 17 amino acids. The CDR3 is CASSQLNDRDPYNEQFF. The CDR3 DNA reads as TGTGCCAGCAGCCAACTTAATGACAGAGACCCCTACAATGAGCAGTTCTTC.

The chain is built from TRBV5-4 and TRBJ1-6, with 9 bases that match TRBD1. Trimming took 4 bases from V and 9 from J; bases not matched to a gene: 2. Germline V gene sequence: CDR1 SGHNT, CDR2 YYREEE (reference sequence). The CDR3 covers 13 residues. CDR3 nucleotide sequence: TGTGCCAGCAGCGGACAGGGGCCTTCACCCCTCCACTTT. This encodes CASSGQGPSPLHF.

The chain recombines TRBV5-4 with TRBJ1-6, with D unresolved. This CDR3 has 12 amino acids. V lost 0 bases and J 13 bases, leaving 8 bases between the germline ends. CDR1 is SGHNT and CDR2 is YYREEE in the germline V gene (reference sequence). The CDR3 spells CASSLGSGPLHF. CDR3 DNA: TGTGCCAGCAGCTTGGGATCCGGGCCCCTCCACTTT. Using reference TRBV5-4 and TRBJ1-6 for the parts outside the CDR3, the full variable domain is ETGVTQSPTHLIKTRGQQVTLRCSSQSGHNTVSWYQQALGQGPQFIFQYYREEENGRGNFPPRFSGLQFPNYSSELNVNALELDDSALYLCASSLGSGPLHFGNGTRLTVT.

The V call is TRBV28, the J call TRBJ2-7; D possibly corresponds to TRBD1 (6 bases). CDR1 and CDR2 (germline): MDHEN, SYDVKM. This CDR3 is 17 amino acids long. The V and J ends lost 7 bases and 0 bases respectively, with 22 bases between them. CDR3 nucleotide sequence: TGTGCCAGCACCCGACAGCTCCGGGACACCAACTCCTACGAGCAGTACTTC. It is translated as CASTRQLRDTNSYEQYF.

The rearrangement uses TRBV5-4 and TRBJ1-1, with TRBD1 matching 7 bases. Unmatched junction bases numbered 8, after V lost 4 bases and J lost 2 bases. The V gene's germline CDR1 is SGHNT and CDR2 YYREEE (reference sequence). The CDR3 sequence is 15 residues long. Written as DNA, the CDR3 is TGTGCCAGCAGCGAGACGGGACAGTATAACACTGAAGCTTTCTTT. Translation: CASSETGQYNTEAFF.

This chain connects TRBV7-3 to TRBJ2-1; D remains ambiguous. CDR3 length: 14 residues. Trimming cost V 3 bases and J 4 bases, with 10 bases left between them. Germline lookup yields CDR1 SGHTA and CDR2 FQGTGA. The CDR3 loop reads CASSFGPEYNEQFF. The CDR3 DNA reads TGTGCCAGCAGCTTTGGGCCGGAATACAATGAGCAGTTCTTC.

This chain connects TRBV5-1 to TRBJ2-3, with TRBD2 matching over 13 bases. The germline gives CDR1 SGHRS, CDR2 YFSETQ. The V segment lost 4 bases and the J segment 4 bases; nucleotides outside the gene matches: 3. This CDR3 has 15 amino acids. The CDR3 loop is CASSTSGGAPDTQYF. In DNA, the CDR3 is TGCGCCAGCAGCACTAGCGGGGGGGCCCCAGATACGCAGTATTTT.

This rearrangement joins TRBV18 to TRBJ2-5, with a possible D match to TRBD2 (6 bases). The CDR3 covers 14 residues. Germline V CDR1 and CDR2: KGHSH, LQKENI. Trimming took off 1 base at V and 3 bases at J, with 9 bases between the two ends. The CDR3 loop reads CASSPQEGEETQYF. The DNA for the CDR3 is TGTGCCAGCTCACCACAGGAGGGAGAAGAGACCCAGTACTTC.

The gene calls are TRBV14 and TRBJ1-2; weak D call: TRBD1 (6 bases). V lost 3 bases and J lost 7, with 18 bases in between. The germline CDR1 and CDR2 sequences are SGHDN and FVKESK. CDR3 size: 15 residues. Written as DNA, the CDR3 is TGTGCCAGCAGCCAGATCGCCCAGGGGATAGGTGGCTACACCTTC. Amino acid sequence: CASSQIAQGIGGYTF. The whole variable domain, remainder taken from reference TRBV14 and TRBJ1-2, is EAGVTQFPSHSVIEKGQTVTLRCDPISGHDNLYWYRRVMGKEIKFLLHFVKESKQDESGMPNNRFLAERTGGTYSTLKVQPAELEDSGVYFCASSQIAQGIGGYTFGSGTRLTVV.

The chain recombines TRBV6-5 with TRBJ1-1; maybe TRBD1 (6 bases). V was pared by 7 bases and J by 5 bases, with 8 bases between. The CDR3 has 11 residues. The germline V gene encodes CDR1 MNHEY and CDR2 SVGAGI. The CDR3 DNA sequence: TGTGCCAGCACAACAGGGACTGAAGCTTTCTTT. Translating it yields CASTTGTEAFF.

The CDR3 sequence: CASSHGGLAKNIQYF. In DNA, the CDR3 is TGTGCCAGCTCACACGGGGGATTAGCCAAAAACATTCAGTACTTC. The rearrangement links TRBV18 to TRBJ2-4; D might be TRBD2 (6 bases). The CDR3 runs to 15 residues. Germline CDR1 is KGHSH and CDR2 is LQKENI. V was pared by 4 bases and J by 0 bases, with 10 bases between.

The chain links TRBV7-9 to TRBJ1-1; the D is unclear. This CDR3 is 13 amino acids long. Germline CDR1 reads SEHNR; CDR2 reads FQNEAQ (reference sequence). V lost 5 bases to trimming and J lost 3 bases, with 10 bases between them. The CDR3 bases are TGTGCCAGCAGCCATCCAAGAGACACTGAAGCTTTCTTT. It yields the protein CASSHPRDTEAFF. Looking up the rest from reference TRBV7-9 and TRBJ1-1 gives the full variable domain: DTGVSQNPRHKITKRGQNVTFRCDPISEHNRLYWYRQTLGQGPEFLTYFQNEAQLEKSRLLSDRFSAERPKGSFSTLEIQRTEQGDSAMYLCASSHPRDTEAFFGQGTRLTVV.

V is TRBV5-4 and J is TRBJ2-3; 13 nucleotides match TRBD2. This CDR3 is built from 15 residues. J gave up 4 bases and V 4 bases, and 3 bases lay outside the gene matches. Germline V CDR1 and CDR2: SGHNT, YYREEE (reference sequence). CDR3 sequence: CASSQGLAGADTQYF. The CDR3 bases are TGTGCCAGCAGCCAAGGACTAGCGGGGGCAGATACGCAGTATTTT.

This clone has only one observation. The chain has TRBV18 and TRBJ1-1; 9 nucleotides match TRBD1. V was clipped by 3 bases and J by 2 bases; unmatched bases: 4. There are 15 residues in the CDR3. CDR1 KGHSH and CDR2 LQKENI come from the germline V gene. In DNA, the CDR3 is TGTGCCAGCTCACCCGGGACAGGGTTTAACACTGAAGCTTTCTTT. Protein product: CASSPGTGFNTEAFF.

The CDR3 DNA follows: TGTGCCAGCAGTGCACAGGGGAGCAATCAGCCCCAGCATTTT. Translated: CASSAQGSNQPQHF. The J gene is TRBJ1-5, the V gene TRBV27, with 7 bases fitting TRBD1. Germline V CDR1 and CDR2: MNHEY, SMNVEV (reference sequence). The CDR3 is 14 residues long. The junction had 2 bases not matched to a gene; V was cut back by 5 bases and J by 1 base.

The chain links TRBV7-2 to TRBJ2-7, with 7 bases that match TRBD2. This CDR3 comprises 15 residues. The V segment lost 5 bases and the J segment 3 bases; nucleotides outside the gene matches: 10. The germline V gene encodes CDR1 SGHTA and CDR2 FQGNSA. The CDR3 loop is CASSLGLSSGYEQYF. The CDR3 bases are TGTGCCAGCAGCCTCGGCTTGTCTAGCGGCTACGAGCAGTACTTC.

This chain joins TRBV27 and TRBJ2-7, with D perhaps TRBD2 (5 bases). Germline values: CDR1 MNHEY, CDR2 SMNVEV (reference sequence). V shed 6 bases and J shed 2 bases, with 17 bases lying between them. The CDR3 spans 15 residues. This chain's CDR3 is CASSMIPTSPYEQYF. The CDR3 DNA follows: TGTGCCAGCAGCATGATCCCAACTAGTCCCTACGAGCAGTACTTC.

CDR3 bases: TGTGCCAGCAGTCCCCGGGACTCGGGGAATGAGCAGTTCTTC. This codes for CASSPRDSGNEQFF. The chain links TRBV13 to TRBJ2-1; D perhaps matches TRBD2 (6 bases). This CDR3 is built from 14 residues. Germline CDR1 is PRHDT and CDR2 is FYEKMQ (reference sequence). V lost 6 bases, J lost 7 bases, and 16 bases lay in between.

The gene calls are TRBV7-9 and TRBJ1-5; possibly TRBD1 for D (6 bases). This CDR3 region has 14 residues. CDR1 and CDR2 from the germline V gene are SEHNR and FQNEAQ (reference sequence). With 4 bases removed from V and 6 bases from J, the gap between germline ends came to 13 bases. The CDR3 sequence is CASSSTGRGQPQHF. The CDR3 nucleotides read TGTGCCAGCAGCTCGACAGGCCGCGGTCAGCCCCAGCATTTT. The whole variable domain, filled in from reference TRBV7-9 and TRBJ1-5, reads DTGVSQNPRHKITKRGQNVTFRCDPISEHNRLYWYRQTLGQGPEFLTYFQNEAQLEKSRLLSDRFSAERPKGSFSTLEIQRTEQGDSAMYLCASSSTGRGQPQHFGDGTRLSIL.

The chain couples TRBV27 to TRBJ1-5; perhaps TRBD1 as D (5 bases). The germline V gene encodes CDR1 MNHEY and CDR2 SMNVEV (reference sequence). V lost 5 bases to trimming and J lost 9 bases, with 11 bases between them. The CDR3 is 12 amino acids. CDR3 in amino acids: CASSPPGMPQHF. The CDR3 region has the DNA TGTGCCAGCAGTCCCCCAGGGATGCCCCAGCATTTT.

This chain joins TRBV28 and TRBJ1-1, with D perhaps TRBD1 (5 bases). Germline V gene data show CDR1 as MDHEN and CDR2 as SYDVKM. Deletions cut 6 bases from V and 5 bases from J, with 19 bases between. This CDR3 is 15 amino acids long. CDR3 in DNA: TGTGCCAGCAGGGAAAGCCGGGGACTTGCGACTGAAGCTTTCTTT. As protein: CASRESRGLATEAFF.

CDR3 in DNA: TGCAGTGCTAGAGATATGTACGAGCAGTACTTC. Translated: CSARDMYEQYF. This chain uses TRBV20-1 with TRBJ2-7; D is ambiguous. CDR3 length: 11 residues. V was trimmed by 0 bases and J by 4 bases, leaving 4 bases between them. Germline V CDR1 and CDR2: DFQATT, SNEGSKA (reference sequence).

This chain uses TRBV19 with TRBJ1-2; TRBD1 aligns across 9 bases. Germline values: CDR1 LNHDA, CDR2 SQIVND (reference sequence). The V gene end was trimmed by 5 bases and the J gene end by 8 bases; junction bases not matched to a gene: 6. The CDR3 covers 13 residues. CDR3 loop: CASSAGQGRGYTF. The CDR3 coding sequence is TGTGCCAGTAGTGCGGGACAGGGAAGAGGCTACACCTTC.

V and J are TRBV2 and TRBJ1-4, with a tentative D call TRBD1 (6 bases). Germline values: CDR1 SNHLY, CDR2 FYNNEI. With 7 bases removed from V and 0 bases from J, the gap between germline ends came to 12 bases. The CDR3 consists of 15 residues. The CDR3 loop reads CASKGGAATNEKLFF. CDR3 coding DNA: TGTGCCAGCAAAGGGGGGGCAGCAACTAATGAAAAACTGTTTTTT.

This clone is a singleton in its sample. The chain employs TRBV7-9 and TRBJ2-1, with 9 bases fitting TRBD2. This CDR3 comprises 16 residues. Germline loops: CDR1 SEHNR, CDR2 FQNEAQ (reference sequence). Unmatched junction bases numbered 10, after V lost 3 bases and J lost 7 bases. CDR3 coding DNA: TGTGCCAGCAGCTTGGCTGCGGGAGGGCCGGGAAATGAGCAGTTCTTC. This gives the protein CASSLAAGGPGNEQFF.

V usage is TRBV28 and J usage is TRBJ2-1; TRBD2 agrees at 16 bases. The CDR3 spans 22 residues. From germline, CDR1 is MDHEN and CDR2 SYDVKM. Trimming cost V 4 bases and J 8 bases; bases outside gene matches: 23. The CDR3 region has the DNA TGTGCCAGCAGTTCAACGACGACATCCGGGACTAGCGGGAGGGCCCGAGGAGATGAGCAGTTCTTC. It is translated as CASSSTTTSGTSGRARGDEQFF.

CDR3 sequence: CASRSGPTRVGTGELFF. CDR3 sequence (DNA): TGTGCCAGCAGATCAGGGCCCACCCGAGTTGGCACCGGGGAGCTGTTTTTT. The J gene is TRBJ2-2, the V gene TRBV28; TRBD1 is a possible D gene (5 bases). The germline V gene has CDR1 MDHEN and CDR2 SYDVKM. V was clipped by 6 bases and J by 4 bases, with 21 bases between them. This CDR3 spans 17 amino acids. The complete variable domain, with remaining parts taken from reference TRBV28 and TRBJ2-2, reads DVKVTQSSRYLVKRTGEKVFLECVQDMDHENMFWYRQDPGLGLRLIYFSYDVKMKEKGDIPEGYSVSREKKERFSLILESASTNQTSMYLCASRSGPTRVGTGELFFGEGSRLTVL.